Shown below are 25 T cell receptor beta chains from a single sample sequenced in a study of T cell responses to AZD1222 COVID-19 vaccine. Sequencing used immunoSEQ multiplex PCR; TCRdb keeps in-frame clones, though not all of them. The sample carries approximately 150,000 clones, about nine tenths recorded once. Source: peripheral blood, taken 28 days after the second AZD1222 dose. Receptors originate from an adult who received the AZD1222 COVID-19 vaccine.

V usage is TRBV7-6 and J usage is TRBJ1-4; TRBD1 might be the D (5 bases). This CDR3 is 15 amino acids long. The V gene lost 2 bases and the J gene lost 2 bases, with 9 bases spanning the gap. Germline values: CDR1 SGHVS, CDR2 FNYEAQ. This CDR3 reads CASSLIPGTNEKLFF. The CDR3 DNA sequence: TGTGCCAGCAGCTTAATTCCAGGGACTAATGAAAAACTGTTTTTT.

V gene TRBV19 combines with J gene TRBJ1-1, with D unclear. The CDR3 is 12 amino acids. Trimming took off 5 bases at V and 7 bases at J, with 11 bases between the two ends. Germline CDR1 is LNHDA and CDR2 is SQIVND (reference sequence). The CDR3 loop reads CASSSRAFEAFF. The CDR3 DNA is TGTGCCAGTAGTTCCCGGGCCTTTGAAGCTTTCTTT.

The chain is built from TRBV4-3 and TRBJ2-3; 15 bases agree with TRBD2. The V gene's germline CDR1 is LGHNA and CDR2 YSLEER. This CDR3 region has 17 residues. The ends lost 4 bases at V and 4 bases at J; junction bases unmatched: 6. CDR3 amino acids: CASSRGLAGGSSDTQYF. In nucleotides, the CDR3 is TGCGCCAGCAGCCGGGGACTAGCGGGGGGTAGCTCAGATACGCAGTATTTT.

The chain couples TRBV11-2 to TRBJ2-7; 7 nucleotides align to TRBD1. CDR1 is SGHAT and CDR2 is FQNNGV in the germline V gene. J gave up 6 bases and V 1 base, and 6 bases lay outside the gene matches. The CDR3 totals 14 residues. The CDR3 protein is CASSLVWQGVEQYF. CDR3 DNA sequence: TGTGCCAGCAGCTTAGTTTGGCAGGGGGTCGAGCAGTACTTC.

The chain carries TRBV4-3 and TRBJ1-2; the D is unclear. This CDR3 comprises 16 residues. Between the trimmed V and J ends, which lost 3 bases and 2 bases, there was a span of 16 bases. Germline V gives CDR1 LGHNA, CDR2 YSLEER. CDR3 in amino acids: CASSHEWGAGNYGYTF. CDR3 coding DNA: TGCGCCAGCAGCCACGAGTGGGGAGCCGGAAACTATGGCTACACCTTC.

This sequence joins TRBV7-9 and TRBJ2-7, with D possibly matching TRBD1 (6 bases). The V end was cut by 8 bases, the J end by 5 bases, with 19 bases between. In germline, CDR1 is SEHNR, CDR2 FQNEAQ (reference sequence). This CDR3 spans 14 amino acids. CDR3 sequence reads: CASARGRGTHEQYF. The CDR3 DNA is TGTGCCAGCGCGAGGGGCAGGGGTACGCACGAGCAGTACTTC.

The rearrangement uses TRBV30 and TRBJ2-3, with a tentative D call TRBD2 (6 bases). CDR1 is GTSNPN and CDR2 is SVGIG in the germline V gene (reference sequence). This CDR3 contains 14 residues. The V end lost 3 bases, the J end lost 4 bases, and 14 bases lay between the germline ends. CDR3 DNA: TGTGCCTGGAGAGGGCGGGGTGGTGCAGATACGCAGTATTTT. Protein sequence: CAWRGRGGADTQYF.

In nucleotides, the CDR3 is TGTGCCAGTAGCCGAACCCGACAGGGTTCTAACTATGGCTACACCTTC. This gives the protein CASSRTRQGSNYGYTF. The chain carries TRBV19 and TRBJ1-2; 7 bases are shared with TRBD1. Trimming at V came to 6 bases and at J to 0 bases, leaving 10 bases not matched to a gene. The CDR3 covers 16 residues. CDR1 and CDR2 from the germline V gene are LNHDA and SQIVND (reference sequence).

The rearrangement uses TRBV6-5 and TRBJ1-2, with unresolved D. Per germline, CDR1 MNHEY and CDR2 SVGAGI. The CDR3 totals 15 residues. Trimming stripped 0 bases from V and 4 bases from J, with 12 bases between. The CDR3, as DNA: TGTGCCAGCAGTTACTCGCGTTTTGGAGGCTATGGCTACACCTTC. It encodes CASSYSRFGGYGYTF.

V is TRBV6-5 and J is TRBJ1-1; maybe TRBD1 (6 bases). The CDR3 is 14 amino acids. Trimming removed 5 bases at V and 3 bases at J, with 13 bases between. The germline V gene has CDR1 MNHEY and CDR2 SVGAGI. The CDR3 DNA reads as TGTGCCAGCAGTCACAGGGTAGGGGACACTGAAGCTTTCTTT. Protein sequence: CASSHRVGDTEAFF.

This chain joins TRBV24-1 and TRBJ2-7, with D tentatively TRBD2 (5 bases). Trimming stripped 12 bases from V and 3 bases from J, with 20 bases between. CDR3 length: 14 amino acids. In germline, CDR1 is KGHDR, CDR2 SFDVKD. CDR3 coding DNA: TGTGCCCCCACGGACCACGGGGAAGGCTACGAGCAGTACGTC. As protein: CAPTDHGEGYEQYV.

J is TRBJ1-1 and V is TRBV5-1; the D gene is possibly TRBD1 (6 bases). The V gene's germline CDR1 is SGHRS and CDR2 YFSETQ. V was trimmed by 0 bases and J by 1 base, leaving 13 bases between them. There are 16 residues in the CDR3. In nucleotides, the CDR3 is TGCGCCAGCAGCTTGGTTGGGGGCGGAGGGAACACTGAAGCTTTCTTT. Encoded protein: CASSLVGGGGNTEAFF. The full variable domain, completed using reference TRBV5-1 and TRBJ1-1, is KAGVTQTPRYLIKTRGQQVTLSCSPISGHRSVSWYQQTPGQGLQFLFEYFSETQRNKGNFPGRFSGRQFSNSRSEMNVSTLELGDSALYLCASSLVGGGGNTEAFFGQGTRLTVV.

The rearrangement joins TRBV6-5 to TRBJ2-1; 9 nucleotides line up with TRBD2. The CDR3 length is 16 residues. The germline gives CDR1 MNHEY, CDR2 SVGAGI. V shed 4 bases and J 0 bases; nucleotides not matched to a gene: 4. CDR3 protein: CASSFSGRISYNEQFF. The DNA for the CDR3 is TGTGCCAGCAGTTTCAGCGGGAGGATCTCCTACAATGAGCAGTTCTTC.

J is TRBJ1-1 and V is TRBV18; D is ambiguous. The germline V and J ends were trimmed by 3 bases and 7 bases, with 9 bases remaining between them. Germline V CDR1 and CDR2: KGHSH, LQKENI. This CDR3 region has 12 residues. The CDR3: CASSPSDREAFF. DNA of the CDR3: TGTGCCAGCTCACCCTCGGACCGTGAAGCTTTCTTT. Filled out from reference TRBV18 and TRBJ1-1, the complete variable domain reads NAGVMQNPRHLVRRRGQEARLRCSPMKGHSHVYWYRQLPEEGLKFMVYLQKENIIDESGMPKERFSAEFPKEGPSILRIQQVVRGDSAAYFCASSPSDREAFFGQGTRLTVV.

This chain links TRBV3-1 (or the pseudogene TRBV3-2) with TRBJ2-1, with 7 positions matching TRBD2. The germline V gene has CDR1 LGHDT and CDR2 YNNKEL (reference sequence). The CDR3 spans 13 residues. V was clipped by 3 bases and J by 4 bases; unmatched bases: 0. The chain's CDR3 is CASSQGGYNEQFF. In DNA, the CDR3 is TGTGCCAGCAGCCAGGGAGGGTACAATGAGCAGTTCTTC.

The chain has TRBV6-5 and TRBJ1-4; D might be TRBD1 (6 bases). Trimming took 6 bases from V and 0 from J, leaving 8 bases between them. Germline CDR1 and CDR2: MNHEY and SVGAGI. The length of the CDR3 is 14 residues. The chain's CDR3 is CASRRTATNEKLFF. CDR3 in DNA: TGTGCCAGCAGAAGGACAGCAACTAATGAAAAACTGTTTTTT.

J is TRBJ1-4 and V is TRBV4-1, with 7 positions matching TRBD1. This CDR3 is built from 17 residues. Germline V lookup: CDR1 MGHRA, CDR2 YSYEKL. Losses at the gene ends were 2 bases for V and 4 bases for J; bases not matched to a gene: 10. The CDR3 loop reads CASSQPRGGRRNEKLFF. CDR3 nucleotide sequence: TGCGCCAGCAGCCAACCCAGGGGGGGACGGCGTAATGAAAAACTGTTTTTT.

V is TRBV9 and J is TRBJ2-2; D call uncertain. CDR1 is SGDLS and CDR2 is YYNGEE in the germline V gene. Trimming pared 0 bases from V and 2 bases from J, leaving 5 bases between. The CDR3 runs 14 residues. Written as DNA, the CDR3 is TGTGCCAGCAGCGTAGGGGAAAACACCGGGGAGCTGTTTTTT. This encodes CASSVGENTGELFF.

The J gene is TRBJ1-3, the V gene TRBV3-1 (or the pseudogene TRBV3-2); D gene uncertain. Germline V CDR1 and CDR2: LGHDT, YNNKEL (reference sequence). CDR3 length equals 15 residues. V was pared by 4 bases and J by 2 bases, with 12 bases between. The CDR3 DNA sequence: TGTGCCAGCAGCCCAGCCGCGGGAGCTGGAAACACCATATATTTT. This translates into CASSPAAGAGNTIYF.

This chain connects TRBV30 to TRBJ1-5; D gene uncertain. CDR3 length: 14 amino acids. CDR1 GTSNPN and CDR2 SVGIG come from the germline V gene (reference sequence). V lost 1 base, J lost 0 bases, and 7 bases lay in between. CDR3 in amino acids: CAWSGDNSNQPQHF. CDR3 coding DNA: TGTGCCTGGAGTGGAGATAATAGCAATCAGCCCCAGCATTTT.

This chain links TRBV5-1 with TRBJ2-2, with D perhaps assigned TRBD1 or TRBD2 (7 bases each). V lost 4 bases and J 7 bases, leaving 17 bases between the germline ends. The CDR3 length is 15 residues. Germline assignment: CDR1 SGHRS and CDR2 YFSETQ. CDR3: CASSPRGGDSGELFF. The CDR3 DNA is TGCGCCAGCAGCCCGCGTGGGGGGGACAGCGGGGAGCTGTTTTTT.

This chain connects TRBV25-1 to TRBJ1-2, with 8 bases lining up with TRBD1. Trimming at V came to 5 bases and at J to 4 bases, leaving 3 bases not matched to a gene. CDR3 length equals 13 residues. The germline gives CDR1 MGHDK, CDR2 SYGVNS. The CDR3 nucleotides read TGTGCCAGCAGTCGCGGACAGGGCTATGGCTACACCTTC. It specifies CASSRGQGYGYTF.

The chain recombines TRBV7-2 with TRBJ1-4; D possibly corresponds to TRBD1 (5 bases). V was cut by 1 base and J by 4 bases, with 13 bases left in between. CDR1 is SGHTA and CDR2 is FQGNSA in the germline V gene. This CDR3 is 16 amino acids long. CDR3 nucleotides: TGTGCCAGCAGCTTAGGAGGGAGGGGCTATAATGAAAAACTGTTTTTT. Translating it yields CASSLGGRGYNEKLFF.

The genes are TRBV7-9 and TRBJ2-7; D may match TRBD1 or TRBD2 (6 bases each). This CDR3 contains 16 residues. Germline assignment: CDR1 SEHNR and CDR2 FQNEAQ (reference sequence). V was shortened by 5 bases and J by 2 bases, with 19 bases between the two germline ends. In nucleotides, the CDR3 is TGTGCCAGCAGCAAAGACGGGGGCTATCTCACCTACGAGCAGTACTTC. This sequence encodes CASSKDGGYLTYEQYF.

This sequence joins TRBV21-1 and TRBJ2-5; the table's D call, TRBD1, was not checked against the DNA. TRBV21-1 counts as a pseudogene. The CDR3 runs 16 residues. CDR3 loop: CASSEGTGKREETQYF. CDR3 in DNA: TGTGCCAGCAGCGAGGGGACAGGGAAGCGAGAAGAGACCCAGTACTTC.